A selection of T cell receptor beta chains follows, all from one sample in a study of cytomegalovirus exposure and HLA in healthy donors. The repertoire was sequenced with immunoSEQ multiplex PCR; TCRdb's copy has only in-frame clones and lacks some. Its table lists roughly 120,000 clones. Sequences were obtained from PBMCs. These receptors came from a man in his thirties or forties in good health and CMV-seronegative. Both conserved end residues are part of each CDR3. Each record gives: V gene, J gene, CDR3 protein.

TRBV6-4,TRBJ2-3,CASSDSSSGSTDTQYF
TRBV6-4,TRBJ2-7,CASSEGTSGAHEQYF
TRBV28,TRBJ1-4,CASSGPGTVDEKLFF
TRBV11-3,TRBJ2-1,CASSLSGGKLNEQFF
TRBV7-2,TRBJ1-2,CASSADRGGYGYTF
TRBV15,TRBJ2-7,CATSRGITGDTNYEQYF
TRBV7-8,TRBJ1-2,CASSPRESGLVYGYTF
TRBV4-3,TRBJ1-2,CASTPELQGGYGYTF
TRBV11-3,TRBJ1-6,CASSLVLGQCPSPLHF
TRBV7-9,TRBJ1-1,CASRGDRQLLNTEAFF
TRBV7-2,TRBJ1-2,CASSTPRSYGYTF
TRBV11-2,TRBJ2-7,CASSSTFGSYEQYF
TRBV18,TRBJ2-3,CASSPGTSGSTDTQYF
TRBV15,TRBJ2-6,CATTGTGVSGANVLTF
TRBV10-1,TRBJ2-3,CASSGEISDTQYF
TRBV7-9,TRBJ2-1,CASSLAPGRDEQFF
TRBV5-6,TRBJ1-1,CASSFDRGTEAFF
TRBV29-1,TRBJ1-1,CSVEDPDRGLEAFF
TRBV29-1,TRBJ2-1,CSAGTGDNEQFF
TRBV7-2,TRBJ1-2,CASSWGGEGYTF
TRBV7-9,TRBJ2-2,CASSSGLATWGELFF
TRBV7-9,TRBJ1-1,CASSLGTANTEAFF
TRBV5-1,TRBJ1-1,CASSSQEAGGMNTEAFF
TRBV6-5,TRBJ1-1,CASSYGGFTEAFF
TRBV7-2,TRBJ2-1,CASSSGTVEQFF
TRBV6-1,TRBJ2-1,CASSDFFPSYNEQFF
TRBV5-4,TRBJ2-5,CASSLSGGVDLEETQYF
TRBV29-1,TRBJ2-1,CSVGLAGNEQFF
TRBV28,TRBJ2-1,CASNKGGSGEQFF
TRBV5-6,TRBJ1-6,CASSLARQGVPLHF
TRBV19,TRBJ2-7,CASSMLADSYEQYF
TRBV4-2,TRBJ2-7,CASSQGLAGATYEQYF
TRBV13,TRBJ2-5,CASSQDRRQETQYF
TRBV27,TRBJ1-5,CASSFGVNQPQHF
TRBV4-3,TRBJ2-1,CASSQDDRTPGGYNEQFF
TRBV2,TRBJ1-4,CASSGIVRGGDEKLFF
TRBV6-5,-,CASSPTGTRIHEQYF
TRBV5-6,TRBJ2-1,CASSFQGGYNEQFF
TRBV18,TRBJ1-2,CASSPGQDNYGYTF
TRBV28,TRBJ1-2,CASSPRLGYTF
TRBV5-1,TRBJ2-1,CASSGTSGYNEQFF
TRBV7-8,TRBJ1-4,CASSPSGTGDEKLFF
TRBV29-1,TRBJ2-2,CSASREGLNTGELFF
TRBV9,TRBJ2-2,CASREGLAVGELFF
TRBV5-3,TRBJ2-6,CARSSAGRMGSGANVPTF
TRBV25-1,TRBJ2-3,CASSETSGPTDTQYF
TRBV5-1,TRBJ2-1,CASSLAGQSSYNEQFF
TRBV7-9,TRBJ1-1,CASSITGAGENTEAFF